The 20 T cell receptor beta chains below all came from one sample that was sequenced in a study of T cells in Graves' hyperthyroidism and ophthalmopathy. The investigators amplified TCR beta CDR3 regions from RNA transcripts. TCR CDR3 regions were first amplified by RT-PCR with HTBI primers. From the multiplex PCR reads, TCRdb called clonotypes with MiXCR, one entry per CDR3 protein. Of about 610,000 distinct CDR3 sequences listed, approximately 15% were seen once; the top ten hold approximately 4.2%. Sequencing was carried out using blood. Every receptor here comes from a woman aged 40 to 50 with Graves' ophthalmopathy.

The sample holds many counts of this clonotype. The rearrangement joins TRBV5-1 to TRBJ2-7; no clear D. The germline CDR1 and CDR2 sequences are SGHRS and YFSETQ. The CDR3 covers 13 residues. Trimming stripped 4 bases from V and 0 bases from J, with 8 bases between. This CDR3 reads CASSPEDSYEQYF. In DNA, the CDR3 is TGCGCCAGCAGCCCCGAGGACTCCTACGAGCAGTACTTC.

This clonotype was detected only a few times. The chain links TRBV6-2 or TRBV6-3 to TRBJ2-2; 9 bases match TRBD1. The length of the CDR3 is 18 residues. CDR1 and CDR2 (germline): MNHEY, SVGEGT. The V segment lost 0 bases and the J segment 6 bases; nucleotides outside the gene matches: 11. CDR3 region: CASSYSFFTGQGPGELFF. In DNA, the CDR3 is TGTGCCAGCAGTTACTCGTTCTTCACGGGACAGGGTCCCGGGGAGCTGTTTTTT.

This clonotype was detected many times. The chain recombines TRBV12-3 or TRBV12-4 with TRBJ2-4; the D gene is possibly TRBD1 (6 bases). The CDR3 sequence is 13 residues long. The V gene lost 4 bases and the J gene lost 8 bases, with 12 bases spanning the gap. CDR3 nucleotides: TGTGCCAGCAGTTCGGACAGTTGGGACATTCAGTACTTC. Translating it yields CASSSDSWDIQYF.

This clonotype was recorded many times. The chain joins TRBV27 to TRBJ2-7; D possibly corresponds to TRBD2 (6 bases). This CDR3 is 16 amino acids long. Looked up from germline, CDR1 is MNHEY and CDR2 is SMNVEV (reference sequence). V was trimmed by 8 bases and J by 2 bases, leaving 22 bases between them. CDR3 bases: TGTGCCAGCGGCTGGGGAGTACAGCGACTAGCCTACGAGCAGTACTTC. Amino acids: CASGWGVQRLAYEQYF.

This clonotype was counted at least ten times. This CDR3 is CASSLGDGHYEQYF. The DNA of the CDR3 is TGTGCCAGCAGTTTAGGGGACGGACACTACGAGCAGTACTTC. V and J are TRBV27 and TRBJ2-7; the D call may be TRBD1 or TRBD2 (5 bases each). CDR3 size: 14 residues. In germline, CDR1 is MNHEY, CDR2 SMNVEV (reference sequence). V was clipped by 2 bases and J by 3 bases, with 11 bases between them.

The chain links TRBV29-1 to TRBJ1-1; D is unclear. This CDR3 contains 13 residues. Trimming shortened V by 6 bases and J by 0 bases, and 11 bases separated the two germline ends. Germline CDR1 is SQVTM and CDR2 is ANQGSEA. The CDR3 protein is CSVEDYLNTEAFF. CDR3 DNA sequence: TGCAGCGTCGAGGACTACTTGAACACTGAAGCTTTCTTT. Full variable domain (remainder filled in from reference TRBV29-1 and TRBJ1-1): SAVISQKPSRDICQRGTSLTIQCQVDSQVTMMFWYRQQPGQSLTLIATANQGSEATYESGFVIDKFPISRPNLTFSTLTVSNMSPEDSSIYLCSVEDYLNTEAFFGQGTRLTVV.

The chain combines TRBV2 with TRBJ2-5, with D tentatively TRBD1 (6 bases). CDR3 length: 14 amino acids. V was shortened by 5 bases and J by 1 base, with 11 bases between the two germline ends. Looked up from germline, CDR1 is SNHLY and CDR2 is FYNNEI. The CDR3 nucleotides read TGTGCCAGCAGTCCCAGACAGGTCCAAGAGACCCAGTACTTC. This sequence encodes CASSPRQVQETQYF.

This clonotype was seen repeatedly, ten times or more. The chain links TRBV6-1 to TRBJ2-2, with 10 bases aligning to TRBD1. The CDR3 contains 15 residues. CDR1 and CDR2 (germline): MNHNS, SASEGT. The V segment lost 4 bases and the J segment 5 bases; nucleotides outside the gene matches: 4. In DNA, the CDR3 is TGTGCCAGCAGTGTTGGGACAGGGGTTACCGGGGAGCTGTTTTTT. Translation gives CASSVGTGVTGELFF.

In its sample, this clonotype is medium-sized. This CDR3 is CASSLGNSETQYF. The CDR3 region has the DNA TGTGCCAGCAGCTTAGGAAACTCGGAGACCCAGTACTTC. The rearrangement uses TRBV7-2 and TRBJ2-5; D is uncertain. The length of the CDR3 is 13 residues. Germline-derived CDR1 and CDR2 are SGHTA and FQGNSA. Trimming shortened V by 1 base and J by 5 bases, and 8 bases separated the two germline ends. The complete variable domain, with remaining parts taken from reference TRBV7-2 and TRBJ2-5, reads GAGVSQSPSNKVTEKGKDVELRCDPISGHTALYWYRQSLGQGLEFLIYFQGNSAPDKSGLPSDRFSAERTGGSVSTLTIQRTQQEDSAVYLCASSLGNSETQYFGPGTRLLVL.

At least ten counts were recorded for this clonotype. V is TRBV27 and J is TRBJ1-1; 7 bases match TRBD1. Germline assignment: CDR1 MNHEY and CDR2 SMNVEV (reference sequence). The CDR3 consists of 16 residues. Unmatched junction bases numbered 13, after V lost 5 bases and J lost 4 bases. CDR3 nucleotides: TGTGCCAGCAGTATAACAGGGGCGATTTGGGGCACTGAAGCTTTCTTT. Translating it yields CASSITGAIWGTEAFF.

At least ten counts were recorded for this clonotype. J is TRBJ1-2 and V is TRBV12-5; 8 bases fit TRBD1. J was trimmed by 1 base and V by 6 bases; bases with no gene match: 10. The CDR3 is 16 residues long. Germline V lookup: CDR1 LGHNT, CDR2 FRNRAP. The CDR3: CASGYGTGSLNYGYTF. CDR3 bases: TGTGCTAGTGGCTACGGGACAGGAAGCCTTAACTATGGCTACACCTTC.

This clonotype was detected many times. This chain joins TRBV2 and TRBJ1-2; D is uncertain. In germline, CDR1 is SNHLY, CDR2 FYNNEI. Deletions cut 4 bases from V and 4 bases from J, with 4 bases between. The CDR3 length is 11 residues. CDR3 in amino acids: CASSVSYGYTF. The CDR3 region has the DNA TGTGCCAGCAGTGTAAGCTATGGCTACACCTTC.

This chain connects TRBV28 to TRBJ2-5; D might be TRBD1 (6 bases). V was cut by 4 bases and J by 5 bases, with 17 bases left in between. The CDR3 runs to 15 residues. Per the germline V gene, CDR1 is MDHEN and CDR2 is SYDVKM. DNA for the CDR3: TGTGCCAGCAGTTCGTACAGGGAAATGGGGGAGACCCAGTACTTC. Translating gives CASSSYREMGETQYF.

The chain combines TRBV7-9 with TRBJ2-5, with 7 positions matching TRBD2. The CDR3 is made up of 14 amino acids. Losses at the gene ends were 1 base for V and 4 bases for J; bases not matched to a gene: 3. CDR1 SEHNR and CDR2 FQNEAQ come from the germline V gene (reference sequence). The chain's CDR3 is CASSLGGRAETQYF. The CDR3 DNA sequence: TGTGCCAGCAGCTTAGGAGGGAGGGCAGAGACCCAGTACTTC. The whole variable domain, filled in from reference TRBV7-9 and TRBJ2-5, reads DTGVSQNPRHKITKRGQNVTFRCDPISEHNRLYWYRQTLGQGPEFLTYFQNEAQLEKSRLLSDRFSAERPKGSFSTLEIQRTEQGDSAMYLCASSLGGRAETQYFGPGTRLLVL.

This clonotype showed up just a few times. The chain joins TRBV10-1 to TRBJ2-5; 9 bases are a match to TRBD1. The CDR3 loop spans 13 amino acids. Germline CDR1 is WNHNN and CDR2 is SYGVQD (reference sequence). J gave up 5 bases and V 9 bases, and 7 bases lay outside the gene matches. CDR3 residues: CARKTGGGETQYF. The CDR3 nucleotides are TGCGCCAGAAAAACAGGGGGCGGGGAGACCCAGTACTTC.

The table lists this clonotype with many counts. V and J are TRBV5-1 and TRBJ2-7, with TRBD1 matching over 10 bases. Trimming took 5 bases from V and 1 from J; bases not matched to a gene: 9. The CDR3 totals 16 residues. Per the germline V gene, CDR1 is SGHRS and CDR2 is YFSETQ. This CDR3 reads CASRMDRGTGSYEQYF. CDR3 bases: TGCGCCAGCAGGATGGACAGGGGGACTGGATCCTACGAGCAGTACTTC.

In its sample, this clonotype was seen a few times. The chain couples TRBV10-3 to TRBJ1-6; no reliable D call. Germline lookup yields CDR1 ENHRY and CDR2 SYGVKD. The CDR3 spans 14 residues. Trimming left V 2 bases short and J 7 bases short, with 9 bases between. The CDR3 loop is CAISEARTNSPLHF. CDR3 nucleotide sequence: TGTGCCATCAGTGAGGCCAGGACCAATTCACCCCTCCACTTT.

The table lists this clonotype with many counts. The rearrangement joins TRBV6-2 or TRBV6-3 to TRBJ1-5; possibly TRBD1 for D (5 bases). The germline V gene encodes CDR1 MNHEY and CDR2 SVGEGT. This CDR3 has 16 amino acids. The V gene lost 0 bases and the J gene lost 2 bases, with 11 bases spanning the gap. The CDR3 bases are TGTGCCAGCAGTTACTCGGGGGTGTTAGGCAATCAGCCCCAGCATTTT. This gives the protein CASSYSGVLGNQPQHF.

The V gene is TRBV10-3, the J gene TRBJ2-4, with D unclear. CDR3 size: 13 residues. Per germline, CDR1 ENHRY and CDR2 SYGVKD. V was shortened by 9 bases and J by 3 bases, with 12 bases between the two germline ends. CDR3 bases: TGTGCCATTCGTGAGGCAGGCAAAAACATTCAGTACTTC. This encodes CAIREAGKNIQYF.

This rearrangement joins TRBV4-1 to TRBJ1-1; D may be TRBD1 (5 bases). Trimming took 0 bases from V and 1 from J, leaving 12 bases between them. Germline CDR1 MGHRA, CDR2 YSYEKL. The CDR3 runs to 16 residues. DNA for the CDR3: TGCGCCAGCAGCCAAGACTTGGTGGGGGAGAACACTGAAGCTTTCTTT. Encoded protein: CASSQDLVGENTEAFF.